This T cell receptor beta chain was captured by sequencing in a study of cytomegalovirus exposure and HLA in healthy donors. PCR amplification relied on 60 Vbeta primers (plus 13 Jbeta primers). Profiled with immunoSEQ multiplex PCR; TCRdb holds only in-frame clones, not every one. The data hold around 170,000 clones, with around 80% observed a single time. The length of the CDR3 is 17 residues. V dropped 0 bases and J dropped 2; count of bases not matched to a gene: 4. CDR1 and CDR2 from the germline V gene are MGHRA and YSYEKL. This TCR was sampled from a man between 18 and 29 years old in good health and CMV-seronegative. The sample consisted of PBMCs. The J gene is TRBJ2-1, the V gene TRBV4-1; 10 nucleotides agree with TRBD2. The CDR3 DNA sequence: TGCGCCAGCAGCCAAGATCGAGCGGGAGGGCCCTACAATGAGCAGTTCTTC. Amino acid sequence: CASSQDRAGGPYNEQFF.